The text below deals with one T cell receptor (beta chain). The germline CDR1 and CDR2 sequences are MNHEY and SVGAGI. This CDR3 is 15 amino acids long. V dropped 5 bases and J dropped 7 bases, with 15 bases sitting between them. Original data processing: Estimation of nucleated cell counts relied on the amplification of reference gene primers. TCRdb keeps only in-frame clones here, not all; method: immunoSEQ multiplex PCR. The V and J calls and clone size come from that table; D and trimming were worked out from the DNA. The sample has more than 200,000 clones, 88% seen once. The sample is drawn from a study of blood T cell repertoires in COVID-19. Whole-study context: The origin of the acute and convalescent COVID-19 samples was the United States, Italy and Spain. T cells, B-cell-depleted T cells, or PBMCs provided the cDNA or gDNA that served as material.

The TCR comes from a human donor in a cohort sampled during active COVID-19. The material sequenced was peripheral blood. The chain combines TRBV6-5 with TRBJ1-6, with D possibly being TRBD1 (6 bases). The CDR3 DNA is TGTGCCAGCAGTAGGGACACGGAACGGAATTCACCCCTCCACTTT. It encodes CASSRDTERNSPLHF.